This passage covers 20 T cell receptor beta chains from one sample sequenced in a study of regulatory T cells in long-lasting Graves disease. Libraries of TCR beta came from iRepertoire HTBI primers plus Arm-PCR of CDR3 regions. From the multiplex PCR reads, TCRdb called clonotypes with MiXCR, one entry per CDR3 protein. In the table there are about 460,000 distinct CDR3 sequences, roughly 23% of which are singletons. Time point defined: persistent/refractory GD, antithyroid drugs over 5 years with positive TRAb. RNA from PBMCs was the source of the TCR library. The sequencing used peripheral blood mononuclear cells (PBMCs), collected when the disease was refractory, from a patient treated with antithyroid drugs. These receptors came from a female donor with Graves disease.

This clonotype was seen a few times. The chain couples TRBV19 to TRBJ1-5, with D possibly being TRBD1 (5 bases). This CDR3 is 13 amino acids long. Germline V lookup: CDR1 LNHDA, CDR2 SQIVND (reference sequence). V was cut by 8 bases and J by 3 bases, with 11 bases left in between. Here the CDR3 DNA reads TGTGCCAGTCGGACAAGACTCAATCAGCCCCAGCATTTT. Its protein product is CASRTRLNQPQHF.

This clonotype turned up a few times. The DNA of the CDR3 is TGTGCCAGCAGTTTGCCCTCACAGGGGTATACTGAAGCTTTCTTT. Protein: CASSLPSQGYTEAFF. The chain employs TRBV27 and TRBJ1-1; 7 bases map to TRBD1. V trimming: 3 bases; J trimming: 5 bases; junction bases outside the gene matches: 9. Germline CDR1 is MNHEY and CDR2 is SMNVEV (reference sequence). This CDR3 comprises 15 residues.

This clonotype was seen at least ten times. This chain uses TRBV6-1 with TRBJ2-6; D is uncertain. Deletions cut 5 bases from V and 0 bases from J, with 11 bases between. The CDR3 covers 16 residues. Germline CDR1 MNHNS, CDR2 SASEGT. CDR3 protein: CASSPVWRSGANVLTF. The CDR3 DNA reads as TGTGCCAGCAGTCCCGTGTGGCGCTCTGGGGCCAACGTCCTGACTTTC.

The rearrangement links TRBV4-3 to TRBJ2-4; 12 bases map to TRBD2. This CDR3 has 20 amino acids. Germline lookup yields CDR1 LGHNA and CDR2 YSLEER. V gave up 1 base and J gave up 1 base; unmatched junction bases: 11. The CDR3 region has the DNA TGCGCCAGCAGCCAAGTCGCACTAGCGGGGGGTGGCGGGGCCAAAAACATTCAGTACTTC. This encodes CASSQVALAGGGGAKNIQYF.

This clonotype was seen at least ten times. CDR3 sequence (DNA): TGTGCCAGCTCTCCAGGGACAGCCACTATCTCTGGAAACACCATATATTTT. It specifies CASSPGTATISGNTIYF. The chain combines TRBV2 with TRBJ1-3, with 7 positions matching TRBD1. This CDR3 has 17 amino acids. Trimming at V came to 8 bases and at J to 0 bases, leaving 13 bases not matched to a gene. Germline-derived CDR1 and CDR2 are SNHLY and FYNNEI. The full variable domain, completed using reference TRBV2 and TRBJ1-3, is EPEVTQTPSHQVTQMGQEVILRCVPISNHLYFYWYRQILGQKVEFLVSFYNNEISEKSEIFDDQFSVERPDGSNFTLKIRSTKLEDSAMYFCASSPGTATISGNTIYFGEGSWLTVV.

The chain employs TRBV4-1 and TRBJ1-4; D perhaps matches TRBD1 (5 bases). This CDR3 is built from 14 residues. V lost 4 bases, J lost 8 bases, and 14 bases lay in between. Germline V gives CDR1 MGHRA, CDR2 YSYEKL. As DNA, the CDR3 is TGCGCCAGCAGCCCATATGAGGGGAGAGAAAAACTGTTTTTT. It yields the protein CASSPYEGREKLFF.

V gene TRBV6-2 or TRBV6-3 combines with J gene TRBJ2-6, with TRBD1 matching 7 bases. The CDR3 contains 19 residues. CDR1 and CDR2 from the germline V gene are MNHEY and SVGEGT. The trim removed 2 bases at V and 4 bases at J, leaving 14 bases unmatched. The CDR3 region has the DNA TGTGCCAGCAGTTACCCCCGGGACAGCCAATGGTCCGGGGCCAACGTCCTGACTTTC. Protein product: CASSYPRDSQWSGANVLTF.

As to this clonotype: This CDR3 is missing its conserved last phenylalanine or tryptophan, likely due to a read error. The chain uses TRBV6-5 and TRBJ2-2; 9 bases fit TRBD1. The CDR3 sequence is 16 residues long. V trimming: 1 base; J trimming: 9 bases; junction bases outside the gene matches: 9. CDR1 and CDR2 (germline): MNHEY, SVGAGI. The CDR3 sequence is CASSYYPGQGRWELFS. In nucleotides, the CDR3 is TGTGCCAGCAGTTACTATCCCGGACAGGGGAGATGGGAGCTGTTTTCT.

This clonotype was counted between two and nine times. This CDR3 is CSARPRQWANTGELFF. The CDR3 nucleotides read TGCAGTGCTAGACCAAGACAGTGGGCAAACACCGGGGAGCTGTTTTTT. The gene calls are TRBV20-1 and TRBJ2-2; possible D gene TRBD1, 5 bases. Germline V gene data show CDR1 as DFQATT and CDR2 as SNEGSKA (reference sequence). V shed 2 bases and J shed 2 bases, with 15 bases lying between them. This CDR3 comprises 16 residues.

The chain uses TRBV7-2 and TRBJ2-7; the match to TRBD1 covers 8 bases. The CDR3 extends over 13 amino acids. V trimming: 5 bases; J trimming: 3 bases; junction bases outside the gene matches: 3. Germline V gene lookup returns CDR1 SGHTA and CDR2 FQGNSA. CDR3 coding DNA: TGTGCCAGCAGCATTGGGACAGGCTACGAGCAGTACTTC. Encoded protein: CASSIGTGYEQYF.

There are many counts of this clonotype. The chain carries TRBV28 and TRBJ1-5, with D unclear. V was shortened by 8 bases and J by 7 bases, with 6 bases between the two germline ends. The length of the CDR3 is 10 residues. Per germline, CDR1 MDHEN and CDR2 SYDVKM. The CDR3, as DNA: TGTGCCAGCGGTAAACAGCCCCAGCATTTT. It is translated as CASGKQPQHF.

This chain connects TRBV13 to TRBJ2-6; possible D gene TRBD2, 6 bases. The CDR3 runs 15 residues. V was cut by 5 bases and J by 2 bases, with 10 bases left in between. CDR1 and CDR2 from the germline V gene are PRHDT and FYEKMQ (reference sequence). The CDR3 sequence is CASSPRRAGANVLTF. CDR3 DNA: TGTGCCAGCAGCCCACGGAGGGCTGGGGCCAACGTCCTGACTTTC. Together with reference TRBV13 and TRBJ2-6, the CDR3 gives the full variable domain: AAGVIQSPRHLIKEKRETATLKCYPIPRHDTVYWYQQGPGQDPQFLISFYEKMQSDKGSIPDRFSAQQFSDYHSELNMSSLELGDSALYFCASSPRRAGANVLTFGAGSRLTVL.

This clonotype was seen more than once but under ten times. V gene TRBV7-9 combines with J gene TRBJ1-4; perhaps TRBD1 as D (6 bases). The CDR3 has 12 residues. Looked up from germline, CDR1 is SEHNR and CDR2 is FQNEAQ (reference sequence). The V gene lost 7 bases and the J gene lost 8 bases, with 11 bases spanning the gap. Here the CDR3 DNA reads TGTGCCAGCAACAGGGTCGGAGAAAAACTGTTTTTT. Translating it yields CASNRVGEKLFF.

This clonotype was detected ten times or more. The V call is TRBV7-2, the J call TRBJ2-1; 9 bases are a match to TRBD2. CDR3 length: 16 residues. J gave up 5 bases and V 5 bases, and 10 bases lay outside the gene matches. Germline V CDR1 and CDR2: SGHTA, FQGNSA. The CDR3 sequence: CASSKGWAGGNNEQFF. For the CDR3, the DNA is TGTGCCAGCAGCAAAGGTTGGGCGGGGGGGAACAATGAGCAGTTCTTC.

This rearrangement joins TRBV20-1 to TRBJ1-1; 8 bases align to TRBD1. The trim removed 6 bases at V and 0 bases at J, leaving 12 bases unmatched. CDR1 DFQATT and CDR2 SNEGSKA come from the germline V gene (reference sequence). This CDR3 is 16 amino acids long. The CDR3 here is CSASGTGAFMNTEAFF. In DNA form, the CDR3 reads TGCAGTGCCTCCGGGACAGGAGCTTTCATGAACACTGAAGCTTTCTTT.

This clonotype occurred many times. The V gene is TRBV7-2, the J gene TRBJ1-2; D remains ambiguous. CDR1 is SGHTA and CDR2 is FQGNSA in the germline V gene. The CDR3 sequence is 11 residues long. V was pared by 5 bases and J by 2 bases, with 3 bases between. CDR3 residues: CASSLNYGYTF. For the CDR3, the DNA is TGTGCCAGCAGCCTCAACTATGGCTACACCTTC.

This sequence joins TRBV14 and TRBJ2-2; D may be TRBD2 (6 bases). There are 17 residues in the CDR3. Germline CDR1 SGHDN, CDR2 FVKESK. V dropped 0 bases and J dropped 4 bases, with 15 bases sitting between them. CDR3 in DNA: TGTGCCAGCAGCCAAGATGCTGATTGGAGGGCCACCGGGGAGCTGTTTTTT. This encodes CASSQDADWRATGELFF. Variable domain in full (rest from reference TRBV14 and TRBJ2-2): EAGVTQFPSHSVIEKGQTVTLRCDPISGHDNLYWYRRVMGKEIKFLLHFVKESKQDESGMPNNRFLAERTGGTYSTLKVQPAELEDSGVYFCASSQDADWRATGELFFGEGSRLTVL.

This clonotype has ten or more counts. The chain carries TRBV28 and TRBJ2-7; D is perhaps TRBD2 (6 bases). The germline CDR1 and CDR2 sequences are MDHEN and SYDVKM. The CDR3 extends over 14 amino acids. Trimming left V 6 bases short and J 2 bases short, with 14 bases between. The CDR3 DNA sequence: TGTGCCAGCAGCTTGGCGGGGCGCCCCTACGAGCAGTACTTC. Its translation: CASSLAGRPYEQYF.

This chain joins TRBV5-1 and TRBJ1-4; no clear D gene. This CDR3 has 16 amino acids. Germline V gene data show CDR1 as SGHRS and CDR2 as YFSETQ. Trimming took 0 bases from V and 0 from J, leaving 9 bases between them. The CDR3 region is CASSLDRVSTNEKLFF. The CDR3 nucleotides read TGCGCCAGCAGCTTGGACAGAGTATCAACTAATGAAAAACTGTTTTTT. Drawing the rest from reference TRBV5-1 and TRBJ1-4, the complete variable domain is KAGVTQTPRYLIKTRGQQVTLSCSPISGHRSVSWYQQTPGQGLQFLFEYFSETQRNKGNFPGRFSGRQFSNSRSEMNVSTLELGDSALYLCASSLDRVSTNEKLFFGSGTQLSVL.

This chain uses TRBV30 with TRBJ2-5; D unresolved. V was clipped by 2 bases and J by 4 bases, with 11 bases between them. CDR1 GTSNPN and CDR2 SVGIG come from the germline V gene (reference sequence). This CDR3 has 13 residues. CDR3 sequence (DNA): TGTGCCTGGAGTCTAGGTGGGCGAGAGACCCAGTACTTC. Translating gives CAWSLGGRETQYF.